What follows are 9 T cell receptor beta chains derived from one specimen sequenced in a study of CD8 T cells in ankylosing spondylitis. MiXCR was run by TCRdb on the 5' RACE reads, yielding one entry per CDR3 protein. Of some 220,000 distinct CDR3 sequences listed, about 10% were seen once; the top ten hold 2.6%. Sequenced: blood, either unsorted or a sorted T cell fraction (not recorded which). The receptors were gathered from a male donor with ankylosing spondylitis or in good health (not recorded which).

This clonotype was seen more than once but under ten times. The CDR3 DNA follows: TGCGCCAGCAGCCAAGATTTCCGGGGCGCGGCAGATACGCAGTATTTT. Translating it yields CASSQDFRGAADTQYF. The chain employs TRBV4-1 and TRBJ2-3; D may correspond to TRBD1 or TRBD2 (5 bases each). V was clipped by 0 bases and J by 4 bases, with 14 bases between them. Germline CDR1 MGHRA, CDR2 YSYEKL. The CDR3 has 16 residues.

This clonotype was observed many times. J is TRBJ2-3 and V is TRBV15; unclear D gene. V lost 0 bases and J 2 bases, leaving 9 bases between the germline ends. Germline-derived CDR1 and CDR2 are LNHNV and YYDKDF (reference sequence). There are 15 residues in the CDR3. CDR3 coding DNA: TGTGCCACCAGCAGAGATCGAGGCCTCACAGATACGCAGTATTTT. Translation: CATSRDRGLTDTQYF.

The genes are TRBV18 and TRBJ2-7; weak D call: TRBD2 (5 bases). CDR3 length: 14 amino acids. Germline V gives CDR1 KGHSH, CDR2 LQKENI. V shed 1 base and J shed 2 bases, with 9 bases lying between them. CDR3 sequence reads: CASSPRTRTYEQYF. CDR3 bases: TGTGCCAGCTCACCACGGACTCGTACCTACGAGCAGTACTTC.

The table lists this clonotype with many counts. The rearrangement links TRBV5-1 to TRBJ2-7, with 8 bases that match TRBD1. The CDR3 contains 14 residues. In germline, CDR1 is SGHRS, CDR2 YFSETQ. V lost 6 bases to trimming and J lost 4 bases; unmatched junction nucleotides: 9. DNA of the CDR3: TGCGCCAGCACCCCCGGGACAGGTGCTTACGAGCAGTACTTC. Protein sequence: CASTPGTGAYEQYF.

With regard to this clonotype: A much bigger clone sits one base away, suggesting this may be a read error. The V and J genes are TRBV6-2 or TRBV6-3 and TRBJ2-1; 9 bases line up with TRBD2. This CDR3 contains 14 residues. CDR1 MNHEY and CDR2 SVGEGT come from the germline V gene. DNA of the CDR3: TGTACCAGCAGTTACGGCGGGGGGGCCAGAGAGCAGTTCTTC. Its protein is CTSSYGGGAREQFF.

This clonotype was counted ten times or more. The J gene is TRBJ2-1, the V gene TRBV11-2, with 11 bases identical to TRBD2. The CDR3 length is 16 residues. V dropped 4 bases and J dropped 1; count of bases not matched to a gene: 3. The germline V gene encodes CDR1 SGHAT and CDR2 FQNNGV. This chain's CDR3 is CASSSRTSGSYNEQFF. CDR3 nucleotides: TGTGCCAGCAGCTCCCGGACTAGCGGGTCCTACAATGAGCAGTTCTTC.

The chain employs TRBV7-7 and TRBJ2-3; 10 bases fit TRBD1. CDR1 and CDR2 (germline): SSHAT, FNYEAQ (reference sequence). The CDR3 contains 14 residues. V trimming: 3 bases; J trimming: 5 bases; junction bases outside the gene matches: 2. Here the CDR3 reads CASSFGTGVDTQYF. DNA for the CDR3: TGTGCCAGCAGCTTTGGGACAGGGGTAGATACGCAGTATTTT. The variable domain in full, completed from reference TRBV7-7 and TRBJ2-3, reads GAGVSQSPRYKVTKRGQDVTLRCDPISSHATLYWYQQALGQGPEFLTYFNYEAQPDKSGLPSDRFSAERPEGSISTLTIQRTEQRDSAMYRCASSFGTGVDTQYFGPGTRLTVL.

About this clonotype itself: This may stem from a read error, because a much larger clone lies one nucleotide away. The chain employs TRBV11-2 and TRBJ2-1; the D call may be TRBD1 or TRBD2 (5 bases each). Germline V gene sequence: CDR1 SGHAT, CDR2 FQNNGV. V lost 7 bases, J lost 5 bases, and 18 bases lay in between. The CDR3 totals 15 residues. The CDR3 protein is CASTYRGALNNEQFF. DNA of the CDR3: TGTGCCAGCACCTACCGAGGGGCCCTCAACAATGAGCAGTTCTTC.

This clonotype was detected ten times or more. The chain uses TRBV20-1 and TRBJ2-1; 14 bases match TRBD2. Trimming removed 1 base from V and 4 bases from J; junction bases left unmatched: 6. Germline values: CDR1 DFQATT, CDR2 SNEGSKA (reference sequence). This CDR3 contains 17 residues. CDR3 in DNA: TGCAGTGCTAGAGCCCGACTAGCGGGGGGGTCGTACAATGAGCAGTTCTTC. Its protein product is CSARARLAGGSYNEQFF.